This T cell receptor (beta chain) appears in the sequencing data of a study of cytomegalovirus exposure and HLA in healthy donors. Study outcomes and limitations: Among the most significant clusters, several appeared linked to common viral pathogens in a later analysis.

The CDR3 consists of 11 residues. CDR1 and CDR2 (germline): SNHLY, FYNNEI. V was shortened by 6 bases and J by 10 bases, with 7 bases between the two germline ends. Primers for the PCR totalled 60 Vbeta and 13 Jbeta. Assay: immunoSEQ multiplex PCR; the TCRdb copy retains only in-frame clones and omits some. Among 95,000 to 110,000 clones listed, roughly three quarters were seen once. Turning to this clone: What it binds is not known.

This TCR was recovered from a woman between 18 and 30 years old in good health and CMV-seropositive. The specimen sequenced was PBMCs. The chain combines TRBV2 with TRBJ1-6; D call uncertain. The CDR3 sequence: CASSQSSPLHF. The DNA of the CDR3 is TGTGCCAGCAGCCAAAGCTCACCCCTCCACTTT. The variable domain in full, with the rest retrieved from reference TRBV2 and TRBJ1-6, is EPEVTQTPSHQVTQMGQEVILRCVPISNHLYFYWYRQILGQKVEFLVSFYNNEISEKSEIFDDQFSVERPDGSNFTLKIRSTKLEDSAMYFCASSQSSPLHFGNGTRLTVT.